These 13 T cell receptor beta chains were all obtained from the same sample, sequenced in a study of blood T cell repertoires in COVID-19. Data came from immunoSEQ multiplex PCR; TCRdb stores just in-frame clones and leaves some out. The table lists 40,000 to 50,000 clones, around 76% of them singletons. The sequenced sample consisted of peripheral blood. The receptors derive from a man in his 70s with active or convalescent COVID-19.

This rearrangement joins TRBV6-5 to TRBJ1-2, with 7 bases lining up with TRBD1. From germline, CDR1 is MNHEY and CDR2 SVGAGI. CDR3 length: 15 residues. Losses at the gene ends were 0 bases for V and 8 bases for J; bases not matched to a gene: 9. CDR3 in amino acids: CASSYSEGAFYGYTF. As DNA, the CDR3 is TGTGCCAGCAGTTACTCTGAGGGGGCCTTTTACGGCTACACCTTC.

The chain joins TRBV7-6 to TRBJ2-7; TRBD2 matches 7 bases. Germline CDR1 reads SGHVS; CDR2 reads FNYEAQ. With V trimmed by 5 bases and J by 6 bases, 16 bases remained unmatched. This CDR3 spans 16 amino acids. The CDR3 spells CASSPVGAGNLFEQYF. CDR3 coding DNA: TGTGCCAGCAGCCCCGTTGGAGCGGGGAACCTCTTCGAGCAGTACTTC.

The chain combines TRBV27 with TRBJ2-2, with 11 bases that match TRBD2. V lost 6 bases and J lost 12; bases outside the gene matches: 6. Germline V gives CDR1 MNHEY, CDR2 SMNVEV (reference sequence). There are 13 residues in the CDR3. The CDR3 nucleotides read TGTGCCAGCAGAATCACTAGCGGGGGAAAGCTGTTTTTT. As protein: CASRITSGGKLFF.

The chain joins TRBV6-5 to TRBJ1-6; D unresolved. Germline V CDR1 and CDR2: MNHEY, SVGAGI. Trimming took off 7 bases at V and 0 bases at J, with 10 bases between the two ends. There are 15 residues in the CDR3. The CDR3 DNA reads as TGTGCCAGCAAATCAGCGAGCTCCTATAATTCACCCCTCCACTTT. Its protein product is CASKSASSYNSPLHF.

The V call is TRBV30, the J call TRBJ1-6; 9 bases match TRBD1. The CDR3 length is 13 residues. CDR1 and CDR2 (germline): GTSNPN, SVGIG (reference sequence). J gave up 10 bases and V 4 bases, and 5 bases lay outside the gene matches. In DNA, the CDR3 is TGTGCCTGGACGTGGACAGGGGAATCACCCCTCCACTTT. It translates to CAWTWTGESPLHF. Looking up the rest from reference TRBV30 and TRBJ1-6 gives the full variable domain: SQTIHQWPATLVQPVGSPLSLECTVEGTSNPNLYWYRQAAGRGLQLLFYSVGIGQISSEVPQNLSASRPQDRQFILSSKKLLLSDSGFYLCAWTWTGESPLHFGNGTRLTVT.

V gene TRBV27 combines with J gene TRBJ2-7; D is possibly TRBD2 (5 bases). V lost 6 bases and J 6 bases, leaving 21 bases between the germline ends. Germline assignment: CDR1 MNHEY and CDR2 SMNVEV (reference sequence). CDR3 size: 15 residues. The CDR3 here is CASRKSADGKGEQYF. CDR3 in DNA: TGTGCCAGCAGAAAATCGGCGGACGGGAAGGGCGAGCAGTACTTC.

The chain links TRBV24-1 to TRBJ1-2; D unresolved. Trimming cost V 2 bases and J 4 bases, with 10 bases left between them. Germline V gives CDR1 KGHDR, CDR2 SFDVKD. The CDR3 has 14 residues. The CDR3 DNA reads TGTGCCACCAGTGATTCAGCAGCGGGCTATGGCTACACCTTC. This encodes CATSDSAAGYGYTF.

The gene calls are TRBV19 and TRBJ1-3; D remains unclear. This CDR3 contains 15 residues. Germline CDR1 and CDR2: LNHDA and SQIVND (reference sequence). The V end lost 2 bases, the J end lost 1 base, and 9 bases lay between the germline ends. The DNA of the CDR3 is TGTGCCAGTAGTATACAGCAGGCATCTGGAAACACCATATATTTT. Protein product: CASSIQQASGNTIYF.

The chain joins TRBV19 to TRBJ1-2; D unclear. V lost 5 bases and J 4 bases, leaving 14 bases between the germline ends. The V gene's germline CDR1 is LNHDA and CDR2 SQIVND (reference sequence). The CDR3 is made up of 14 amino acids. The CDR3 protein is CASSPSRDSYGYTF. Written as DNA, the CDR3 is TGTGCCAGTAGTCCCTCGAGGGATTCCTATGGCTACACCTTC. The full variable domain, in which reference TRBV19 and TRBJ1-2 provide the parts outside the CDR3, is DGGITQSPKYLFRKEGQNVTLSCEQNLNHDAMYWYRQDPGQGLRLIYYSQIVNDFQKGDIAEGYSVSREKKESFPLTVTSAQKNPTAFYLCASSPSRDSYGYTFGSGTRLTVV.

In this sample, this clone turned up once. The chain joins TRBV28 to TRBJ1-2, with 9 nucleotides matching TRBD1. J was trimmed by 5 bases and V by 6 bases; bases with no gene match: 4. Germline V gene lookup returns CDR1 MDHEN and CDR2 SYDVKM. CDR3 length: 13 amino acids. CDR3 sequence reads: CASRGQGDYGYTF. CDR3 DNA: TGTGCCAGCAGGGGACAGGGAGATTATGGCTACACCTTC.

This chain uses TRBV6-5 with TRBJ2-7, with D perhaps matching TRBD2 (6 bases). Germline CDR1 is MNHEY and CDR2 is SVGAGI. Trimming took off 6 bases at V and 2 bases at J, with 14 bases between the two ends. This CDR3 region has 14 residues. The DNA for the CDR3 is TGTGCCAGCAGGGACGTCGGGGGAGCCTACGAGCAGTACTTC. This sequence encodes CASRDVGGAYEQYF.

The chain is built from TRBV18 and TRBJ2-3, with D possibly TRBD2 on 5 matching bases. Germline values: CDR1 KGHSH, CDR2 LQKENI. This CDR3 is built from 15 residues. The V and J ends lost 5 bases and 4 bases respectively, with 16 bases between them. Here the CDR3 reads CASSTGSLGPDTQYF. CDR3 in DNA: TGTGCCAGCTCAACGGGATCTTTGGGCCCAGATACGCAGTATTTT.

CDR3 region: CASSERGTDHYEQYF. CDR3 in DNA: TGTGCCAGCAGTGAAAGAGGGACAGACCACTACGAGCAGTACTTC. The rearrangement joins TRBV6-1 to TRBJ2-7; 7 positions match TRBD1. The V segment lost 2 bases and the J segment 3 bases; nucleotides outside the gene matches: 7. This CDR3 region has 15 residues. Germline V lookup: CDR1 MNHNS, CDR2 SASEGT.